This is a list of T cell receptor beta chains from one sample in a study of T cell responses to AZD1222 COVID-19 vaccine. Produced via immunoSEQ multiplex PCR; TCRdb's table is partial and in-frame only. The sample lists 150,000 to 200,000 clones; 88% were seen once. The sample in question was peripheral blood, obtained on day 0 of AZD1222 vaccination. The origin of the receptors is an adult in good health. CDR3s include the opening cysteine and the closing phenylalanine or tryptophan. A D gene is named only where the DNA matches it firmly. Expanded clones are given a class, and other clones once, few, many or no size at all.

abundance	v_gene	j_gene	d_gene	CDR3aa	CDR3nt
NA	TRBV19	TRBJ1-1	NA	CASSIVPGRTEAFF	TGTGCCAGTAGTATAGTACCAGGGAGAACTGAAGCTTTCTTT
few	TRBV5-5	TRBJ2-7	NA	CASSLDSGSYEQYF	TGTGCCAGCAGCTTGGACTCAGGGTCCTACGAGCAGTACTTC
NA	TRBV5-4	TRBJ1-6	NA	CASSLSREGAYNSPLHF	TGTGCCAGCAGCTTGAGCCGGGAAGGGGCCTATAATTCACCCCTCCACTTT
few	TRBV5-1	TRBJ2-3	TRBD2	CASSSPTSGGLPTDTQYF	TGCGCCAGCAGCTCACCGACTAGCGGGGGCCTTCCCACAGATACGCAGTATTTT
NA	TRBV7-9	TRBJ2-7	NA	CASSLARSAYEQYF	TGTGCCAGCAGCTTAGCAAGGTCCGCCTACGAGCAGTACTTC
NA	TRBV5-1	TRBJ2-2	NA	CASSPFAGLNTGELFF	TGCGCCAGCAGCCCCTTTGCGGGCTTGAACACCGGGGAGCTGTTTTTT
NA	TRBV19	TRBJ1-5	NA	CASSIADGLNQPQHF	TGTGCCAGTAGTATAGCTGACGGTTTAAATCAGCCCCAGCATTTT
NA	TRBV6-5	TRBJ1-6	NA	CASRIKGYNSPLHF	TGTGCCAGCAGAATAAAAGGTTATAATTCACCCCTCCACTTT
once	TRBV5-4	TRBJ1-4	NA	CASSFLGDEKLFF	TGTGCCAGCAGCTTTCTGGGGGATGAAAAACTGTTTTTT
NA	TRBV27	TRBJ2-7	TRBD1	CASSVIRQGLQNSYEQYF	TGTGCCAGCAGTGTTATCAGACAGGGGTTACAAAACTCCTACGAGCAGTACTTC
NA	TRBV6-5	TRBJ1-1	TRBD1	CATSRTGNSGAFF	TGTGCCACCTCTAGGACAGGGAACTCGGGAGCTTTCTTT
NA	TRBV6-5	TRBJ1-2	NA	CASSWGAPLNYGYTF	TGTGCCAGCAGTTGGGGGGCACCTTTAAACTATGGCTACACCTTC
NA	TRBV27	TRBJ1-2	NA	CASSLSFRSGYGYTF	TGTGCCAGCAGTTTATCGTTCAGGTCTGGCTATGGCTACACCTTC
NA	TRBV15	TRBJ2-2	TRBD1	CATSRDRGWSGELFF	TGTGCCACCAGCAGAGACAGGGGGTGGTCCGGGGAGCTGTTTTTT
many	TRBV14	TRBJ1-6	NA	CASSHVGGNSPLHF	TGTGCCAGCAGCCACGTCGGAGGTAATTCACCCCTCCACTTT
NA	TRBV5-6	TRBJ2-4	NA	CASSLSRVLRQYF	TGTGCCAGCAGCCTTTCCCGGGTCCTACGACAGTACTTC
once	TRBV15	TRBJ1-5	NA	CATGGPANQPQHF	TGTGCCACCGGGGGGCCAGCAAATCAGCCCCAGCATTTT
NA	TRBV6-1	TRBJ1-5	NA	CASSEAQRGNQPQHF	TGTGCCAGCAGTGAAGCGCAGAGGGGCAATCAGCCCCAGCATTTT
NA	TRBV7-6	TRBJ1-3	NA	CASSSGMGNTIYF	TGTGCCAGCAGCTCAGGAATGGGAAACACCATATATTTT
NA	TRBV19	TRBJ1-5	NA	CASSTGTRVEGNQPQHF	TGTGCCAGTAGTACAGGGACGAGGGTGGAGGGCAATCAGCCCCAGCATTTT
NA	TRBV4-2	TRBJ1-4	NA	CASSPPVDLANEKLFF	TGTGCCAGCAGCCCCCCCGTTGACCTGGCTAATGAAAAACTGTTTTTT
NA	TRBV18	TRBJ1-5	TRBD1	CASSRQGKGNQPQHF	TGTGCCAGCTCACGACAGGGGAAAGGCAATCAGCCCCAGCATTTT
NA	TRBV9	TRBJ2-1	TRBD2	CASSGVAGPFYNEQFF	TGTGCCAGCAGCGGGGTAGCGGGGCCCTTTTACAATGAGCAGTTCTTC
NA	TRBV2	TRBJ2-7	NA	CASSEYTPYEQYF	TGTGCCAGCAGTGAGTACACCCCCTACGAGCAGTACTTC
NA	TRBV14	TRBJ2-3	NA	CASSQDKTGHTDTQYF	TGTGCCAGCAGCCAGGACAAGACAGGCCACACAGATACGCAGTATTTT
NA	TRBV6-2/TRBV6-3	TRBJ2-7	TRBD1	CASSNRGPYEQYF	TGTGCCAGCAGCAACAGGGGGCCCTACGAGCAGTACTTC
once	TRBV12-3/TRBV12-4	TRBJ2-7	NA	CASSLVGTYEQYF	TGTGCCAGCAGTTTAGTGGGAACCTACGAGCAGTACTTC
NA	TRBV7-9	TRBJ2-1	TRBD2	CASSQATGLAGGPPEQFF	TGTGCCAGCAGCCAGGCCACGGGACTAGCGGGGGGGCCACCTGAGCAGTTCTTC
NA	TRBV2	TRBJ2-7	NA	CASRGGEQYF	TGTGCCAGCAGGGGCGGCGAGCAGTACTTC
NA	TRBV6-2/TRBV6-3	TRBJ2-7	NA	CASGFGGEQYF	TGTGCCAGCGGTTTCGGTGGCGAGCAGTACTTC
NA	TRBV4-1	TRBJ2-1	TRBD2	CASSPRLAGSSYNEQFF	TGCGCCAGCAGCCCGCGACTAGCGGGGAGCTCCTACAATGAGCAGTTCTTC
once	TRBV28	TRBJ1-2	NA	CASSLVGGHYGYTF	TGTGCCAGCAGTTTAGTGGGGGGGCACTATGGCTACACCTTC
NA	TRBV27	TRBJ1-2	NA	CASSRATDYGYTF	TGTGCCAGCAGTCGGGCCACAGACTATGGCTACACCTTC
NA	TRBV5-1	TRBJ2-2	NA	CASSLAGGPGELFF	TGCGCCAGCAGCTTGGCCGGGGGTCCCGGGGAGCTGTTTTTT
NA	TRBV7-3	TRBJ1-2	NA	CASSLYRGSEEGYTF	TGTGCCAGCAGCTTATATAGGGGCTCGGAAGAAGGCTACACCTTC
once	TRBV28	TRBJ1-2	NA	CASSSGASYGYTF	TGTGCCAGCAGTTCCGGGGCGAGCTATGGCTACACCTTC
NA	TRBV30	TRBJ1-2	TRBD1	CAWSSLGGASGYTF	TGTGCCTGGAGTTCTCTAGGGGGCGCTAGTGGCTACACCTTC
NA	TRBV6-2/TRBV6-3	TRBJ2-4	TRBD1	CASSKGDRSLSF	TGTGCCAGCAGTAAAGGGGACAGAAGCCTCTCCTTC
NA	TRBV4-2	TRBJ2-2	NA	CASSQPGDTGELFF	TGTGCCAGCAGCCAACCAGGGGACACCGGGGAGCTGTTTTTT
NA	TRBV11-2	TRBJ2-3	TRBD2	CASSLDQRGGRTDTQYF	TGTGCCAGCAGCTTAGATCAGCGGGGGGGCCGCACAGATACGCAGTATTTT
NA	TRBV21-1	TRBJ2-5	NA	CASSKAPGTSLRTSCETQYF	TGTGCCAGCAGCAAGGCACCTGGGACATCATTACGTACTAGCTGCGAGACCCAGTACTTC
NA	TRBV5-4	TRBJ2-7	NA	CASSLGGPYEQYF	TGTGCCAGCAGCTTGGGGGGACCCTACGAGCAGTACTTC
NA	TRBV11-2	TRBJ1-1	NA	CASSLWGPEAFF	TGTGCCAGCAGCTTATGGGGCCCTGAAGCTTTCTTT
few	TRBV5-1	TRBJ1-2	NA	CASSPGLGDGYTF	TGCGCCAGCAGCCCGGGACTCGGGGATGGCTACACCTTC
NA	TRBV7-9	TRBJ1-4	NA	CASSWGRTNEKLFF	TGTGCCAGCAGCTGGGGACGGACTAATGAAAAACTGTTTTTT
NA	TRBV6-5	TRBJ1-2	TRBD1	CASSYGGTGQNGYTF	TGTGCCAGCAGTTATGGCGGGACAGGGCAAAATGGCTACACCTTC
NA	TRBV7-9	TRBJ1-5	NA	CASSPGLSNQPQHF	TGTGCCAGCAGTCCAGGTCTTAGCAATCAGCCCCAGCATTTT
NA	TRBV6-5	TRBJ1-1	NA	CASSWGQNTEAFF	TGTGCCAGCAGTTGGGGACAGAACACTGAAGCTTTCTTT
NA	TRBV28	TRBJ2-7	NA	CASTPPLGRGESYEQYF	TGTGCCAGCACCCCCCCACTGGGCAGGGGGGAGTCCTACGAGCAGTACTTC
NA	TRBV3-1/TRBV3-2	TRBJ2-7	NA	CASSQVTAEQYF	TGTGCCAGCAGCCAAGTCACTGCCGAGCAGTACTTC
NA	TRBV5-8	TRBJ2-2	TRBD1	CASSWGQGPTGELFF	TGTGCCAGCAGCTGGGGACAGGGCCCGACTGGGGAGCTGTTTTTT
NA	TRBV7-3	TRBJ2-3	NA	CASSLTPTAGAQYF	TGTGCCAGCAGCTTAACGCCGACGGCTGGGGCGCAGTATTTT
NA	TRBV12-3/TRBV12-4	TRBJ2-7	NA	CASSSWAFEQYF	TGTGCCAGCAGTTCTTGGGCGTTCGAGCAGTACTTC